Listed below are T cell receptor beta chains from one sample, sequenced in a study of post-analysis software for immune sequencing data. A single record per CDR3 protein comes from TCRdb applying MiXCR to the PCR reads. The sample shows approximately 730,000 distinct CDR3 sequences, more than 45% of them seen only once. Sequenced input: blood. The receptor set was obtained from a girl aged 5-17 years with multiple sclerosis. Each CDR3 is given with its conserved first and last residue. D genes are given only for firm matches. Only part of the rows carry a size: once, few, many, or a class if the clone is expanded.

size	length	V	D	J	DNA	CDR3
NA	13	TRBV6-1	NA	TRBJ2-3	TGTGCCAGCAGTGAAGTGGGCACAGATACGCAGTATTTT	CASSEVGTDTQYF
NA	17	TRBV27	NA	TRBJ2-3	TGTGCCAGCTCTCTGGACGGCTCAACCTTTCACGCAGATACGCAGTATTTT	CASSLDGSTFHADTQYF
NA	18	TRBV2	TRBD2	TRBJ2-3	TGTGCCAGCAGTGACCTACTCGGAGGTAGCGGGAGTCCAGATACGCAGTATTTT	CASSDLLGGSGSPDTQYF
NA	13	TRBV10-3	TRBD1	TRBJ1-2	TGTGCCATCAGTACCCAGGGGGCGAGCAGCTACACCTTC	CAISTQGASSYTF
few	14	TRBV20-1	NA	TRBJ1-2	TGCAGTGCTAGAGATGTAGAGGGACCCTATGGCTACACCTTC	CSARDVEGPYGYTF
NA	12	TRBV5-1	NA	TRBJ2-4	TGCGCCAGCAGCCCCGCTGGAGGGATTCAGTACTTC	CASSPAGGIQYF
NA	13	TRBV6-5	NA	TRBJ2-1	TGTGCCAGCAGTTACTCGTTGGCGAATGAGCAGTTCTTC	CASSYSLANEQFF
few	15	TRBV4-3	NA	TRBJ2-1	TGCGCCAGCAGCCAAGGGGAGGTAGGACCTAATGAGCAGTTCTTC	CASSQGEVGPNEQFF
NA	18	TRBV28	TRBD1	TRBJ1-5	TGTGCCAGCAGTTCCGCCCTCGTACAGGGGCTTAGCAATCAGCCCCAGCATTTT	CASSSALVQGLSNQPQHF
few	14	TRBV9	TRBD1	TRBJ1-2	TGTGCCAGCAGCGAGCAGGGACAGACCTATGGCTACACCTTC	CASSEQGQTYGYTF
NA	15	TRBV20-1	TRBD1	TRBJ2-1	TGCAGTGCCGCAGGGACGACAGGGGGATACAATGAGCAGTTCTTC	CSAAGTTGGYNEQFF
NA	15	TRBV11-3	NA	TRBJ2-4	TGTGCCAGCAGCTTAGTGGAGGGCAGACCAAACATTCAGTACTTC	CASSLVEGRPNIQYF
NA	16	TRBV29-1	TRBD1	TRBJ2-2	TGCAGCGCCCTAACAGGGGACAGCACGAACACCGGGGAGCTGTTTTTT	CSALTGDSTNTGELFF
NA	16	TRBV20-1	TRBD2	TRBJ2-1	TGCAGTGCTAGAGATGGACTAGCGCCCACCTACAATGAGCAGTTCTTC	CSARDGLAPTYNEQFF
NA	13	TRBV10-3	NA	TRBJ2-7	TGTGCCATCAGTGGAGGGCAGGGTAACGAGCAGTACTTC	CAISGGQGNEQYF
few	12	TRBV6-1	NA	TRBJ1-2	TGTGCCAGCAGTCCCCTGAACTATGGCTACACCTTC	CASSPLNYGYTF
NA	15	TRBV5-5	NA	TRBJ2-1	TGTGCCAGCAGCTTAATCCACAGCTCCTACAATGAGCAGTTCTTC	CASSLIHSSYNEQFF
few	19	TRBV20-1	NA	TRBJ2-1	TGCAGTGCTAGAGATCATCATCCCGAACAGGCCAGCTCCTACAATGAGCAGTTCTTC	CSARDHHPEQASSYNEQFF
NA	14	TRBV20-1	NA	TRBJ2-5	TGCAGTGCTAGAGATAGCCGGTCCGCTGAGACCCAGTACTTC	CSARDSRSAETQYF
few	15	TRBV3-1	TRBD1	TRBJ2-5	TGTGCCAGCAGCCACCCTGACAGGGGTGAGGAGACCCAGTACTTC	CASSHPDRGEETQYF
NA	14	TRBV20-1	NA	TRBJ1-2	TGCAGTGCCCTCACCGGGAGGGCTGTAGGTGGCTACACCTTC	CSALTGRAVGGYTF
NA	14	TRBV10-3	NA	TRBJ2-1	TGTGCCATCTCACCAGGGGGGGACTACAATGAGCAGTTCTTC	CAISPGGDYNEQFF